The 23 T cell receptor beta chains presented below share a single source sample, sequenced in a study of cytomegalovirus exposure and HLA in healthy donors. The PCR was carried out with 60 Vbeta primers and 13 Jbeta primers. Using immunoSEQ multiplex PCR, the repertoire was profiled, and TCRdb retains in-frame clones only, with some absent. Of approximately 200,000 clones in the sample, 85% to 90% were seen once. The sample was PBMCs. The receptors shown here come from a human donor in good health.

The rearrangement uses TRBV29-1 and TRBJ2-2, with 9 bases lining up with TRBD1. Trimming removed 0 bases from V and 5 bases from J; junction bases left unmatched: 7. This CDR3 is built from 16 residues. The germline V gene has CDR1 SQVTM and CDR2 ANQGSEA. CDR3 in amino acids: CSVEDLRTGVTGELFF. The CDR3 DNA is TGCAGCGTTGAAGATCTGAGGACAGGGGTAACCGGGGAGCTGTTTTTT.

The rearrangement joins TRBV18 to TRBJ1-4; 10 bases are a match to TRBD1. Germline assignment: CDR1 KGHSH and CDR2 LQKENI. The CDR3 is made up of 13 amino acids. The V gene end was trimmed by 6 bases and the J gene end by 7 bases; junction bases not matched to a gene: 2. Written as DNA, the CDR3 is TGTGCCAGCTCGGGACAGGGGAGTGAAAAACTGTTTTTT. Protein: CASSGQGSEKLFF. The full variable domain, completed using reference TRBV18 and TRBJ1-4, is NAGVMQNPRHLVRRRGQEARLRCSPMKGHSHVYWYRQLPEEGLKFMVYLQKENIIDESGMPKERFSAEFPKEGPSILRIQQVVRGDSAAYFCASSGQGSEKLFFGSGTQLSVL.

In DNA form, the CDR3 reads TGTGCCAGCAGCGATTACAGGGGGCAGGCTAATGAAAAACTGTTTTTT. This encodes CASSDYRGQANEKLFF. The chain carries TRBV7-9 and TRBJ1-4; 9 bases line up with TRBD1. This CDR3 comprises 16 residues. Germline V gene data show CDR1 as SEHNR and CDR2 as FQNEAQ (reference sequence). With 5 bases clipped from V and 3 bases from J, the junction kept 7 bases outside the gene matches.

This clone was seen a few times. This chain connects TRBV12-5 to TRBJ1-4, with D possibly matching TRBD1 (6 bases). Germline CDR1 reads LGHNT; CDR2 reads FRNRAP. The CDR3 extends over 16 amino acids. Deletions cut 4 bases from V and 8 bases from J, with 20 bases between. The CDR3 nucleotides are TGTGCTAGTGGTTGGGGGACACCCTCCCACAGGGAAAAACTGTTTTTT. Amino acid sequence: CASGWGTPSHREKLFF.

In its sample, this clone was seen once. This chain uses TRBV7-9 with TRBJ2-5, with 7 bases matching TRBD2. The closer fit of TRBJ2-7 to the DNA end suggests the J call may be wrong. CDR1 SEHNR and CDR2 FQNEAQ come from the germline V gene (reference sequence). The CDR3 length is 14 residues. The DNA for the CDR3 is TGTGCCAGCAGCTTAGCAGGGGCGGGAGACGAGCAGTACTTC. Its protein product is CASSLAGAGDEQYF.

The genes are TRBV6-5 and TRBJ2-1; D is uncertain. Germline V CDR1 and CDR2: MNHEY, SVGAGI. V gave up 0 bases and J gave up 6 bases, with 6 bases separating them. There are 13 residues in the CDR3. The CDR3 protein is CASSYSMSNEQFF. The CDR3 nucleotides read TGTGCCAGCAGTTACTCGATGAGCAATGAGCAGTTCTTC.

This chain connects TRBV6-5 to TRBJ2-1, with 11 positions matching TRBD2. Germline V gene lookup returns CDR1 MNHEY and CDR2 SVGAGI. This CDR3 is built from 12 residues. The ends lost 6 bases at V and 9 bases at J; junction bases unmatched: 1. The CDR3 DNA reads as TGTGCCAGCAGAACTAGCGGGGGTGAGCAGTTCTTC. This codes for CASRTSGGEQFF.

The V and J genes are TRBV7-9 and TRBJ1-3, with D possibly matching TRBD1 (5 bases). Germline V gene data show CDR1 as SEHNR and CDR2 as FQNEAQ (reference sequence). V lost 5 bases to trimming and J lost 0 bases, with 8 bases between them. CDR3 length equals 14 residues. CDR3: CASSITGSGNTIYF. CDR3 in DNA: TGTGCCAGCAGCATAACAGGCTCTGGAAACACCATATATTTT.

The rearrangement links TRBV18 to TRBJ2-7; 8 bases fit TRBD1. This CDR3 comprises 15 residues. V was clipped by 6 bases and J by 5 bases; unmatched bases: 12. CDR1 KGHSH and CDR2 LQKENI come from the germline V gene. This CDR3 is CASSPAAGGRNEQYF. The CDR3 DNA is TGTGCCAGCTCCCCTGCCGCAGGGGGCAGGAACGAGCAGTACTTC.

The chain uses TRBV2 and TRBJ1-2; 9 bases map to TRBD1. Germline V lookup: CDR1 SNHLY, CDR2 FYNNEI. This CDR3 comprises 15 residues. The junction had 14 bases not matched to a gene; V was cut back by 9 bases and J by 6 bases. The CDR3 nucleotides are TGTGCCAGTAGGACAGGGGTTTCCACTATACATGGCTACACCTTC. This encodes CASRTGVSTIHGYTF.

The genes are TRBV21-1 and TRBJ2-1; TRBD1, as called in the table, went unchecked against the DNA. TRBV21-1 is annotated as a pseudogene. This CDR3 comprises 14 residues. This CDR3 is CASSKWVSRDEQFF. DNA for the CDR3: TGTGCCAGCAGCAAATGGGTATCCAGGGATGAGCAGTTCTTC.

In the case of this clone: The germline gene is not matched at one end of the junction; a read error may be the cause. This chain joins TRBV7-7 and TRBJ2-1; D ambiguous. The germline CDR1 and CDR2 sequences are SSHAT and FNYEAQ (reference sequence). The CDR3 runs to 15 residues. The CDR3 sequence is CASSLVAADYNEQFF. The CDR3 DNA reads TGTGCTAGCAGCTTAGTCGCGGCAGACTACAATGAGCAGTTCTTC.

The rearrangement uses TRBV5-8 and TRBJ2-4; unclear D gene. Germline CDR1 reads SGHTS; CDR2 reads YDEGEE. This CDR3 region has 13 residues. V was clipped by 5 bases and J by 0 bases, with 6 bases between them. The chain's CDR3 is CASRRLAKNIQYF. For the CDR3, the DNA is TGTGCCAGCAGGCGACTAGCCAAAAACATTCAGTACTTC.

The chain has TRBV7-6 and TRBJ2-5; 10 nucleotides match TRBD1. In germline, CDR1 is SGHVS, CDR2 FNYEAQ. V dropped 5 bases and J dropped 3; count of bases not matched to a gene: 6. The CDR3 spans 15 residues. The CDR3 spells CASSVLDRGEETQYF. CDR3 in DNA: TGTGCCAGCAGCGTCCTGGACAGGGGGGAAGAGACCCAGTACTTC.

The genes are TRBV7-9 and TRBJ2-5; tentative D call: TRBD1 (8 bases). CDR3 length: 15 amino acids. Germline V lookup: CDR1 SEHNR, CDR2 FQNEAQ (reference sequence). The V end was cut by 4 bases, the J end by 5 bases, with 17 bases between. CDR3 sequence reads: CASSWGGQAPETQYF. DNA for the CDR3: TGTGCCAGCAGCTGGGGGGGACAGGCCCCCGAGACCCAGTACTTC.

In its sample, this clone was seen once. This chain uses TRBV10-1 with TRBJ2-3; 14 nucleotides line up with TRBD2. There are 16 residues in the CDR3. The germline V gene has CDR1 WNHNN and CDR2 SYGVQD (reference sequence). CDR3 nucleotide sequence: TGCGGAAAAGGACTAGCGGGAGGAGTATGGAGAGATACGCAGTATTTT. Residues: CGKGLAGGVWRDTQYF.

This chain joins TRBV4-2 and TRBJ1-2; 8 nucleotides align to TRBD1. CDR3 length equals 17 residues. Germline values: CDR1 LGHNA, CDR2 YNFKEQ. The V segment lost 0 bases and the J segment 5 bases; nucleotides outside the gene matches: 11. The DNA for the CDR3 is TGTGCCAGCAGCCAAGATCGGTGGGGGACAGGCATATATGGCTACACCTTC. Translated, it gives CASSQDRWGTGIYGYTF.

The V and J genes are TRBV5-1 and TRBJ2-1, with TRBD2 as a possible D gene (5 bases). This CDR3 has 13 residues. Trimming cost V 2 bases and J 10 bases, with 13 bases left between them. CDR1 and CDR2 from the germline V gene are SGHRS and YFSETQ. CDR3 sequence (DNA): TGCGCCAGCAGCTTTGGCATACGAGGGGAGCAGTTCTTC. It specifies CASSFGIRGEQFF.

The rearrangement uses TRBV19 and TRBJ2-2; TRBD2 aligns across 8 bases. CDR1 is LNHDA and CDR2 is SQIVND in the germline V gene (reference sequence). The CDR3 totals 16 residues. The junction had 8 bases not matched to a gene; V was cut back by 4 bases and J by 4 bases. The CDR3 here is CASSTEREWATGELFF. For the CDR3, the DNA is TGTGCCAGTAGTACGGAGCGGGAGTGGGCCACCGGGGAGCTGTTTTTT.

This chain uses TRBV13 with TRBJ2-3; D is unresolved. Trimming stripped 6 bases from V and 5 bases from J, with 15 bases between. The CDR3 loop spans 14 amino acids. The germline gives CDR1 PRHDT, CDR2 FYEKMQ (reference sequence). The CDR3 DNA is TGTGCCAGCAGTCCCCCGAGGTCTCTAGATACGCAGTATTTT. This encodes CASSPPRSLDTQYF.

The chain links TRBV18 to TRBJ2-7, with TRBD2 identical over 11 bases. The germline gives CDR1 KGHSH, CDR2 LQKENI. This CDR3 has 17 residues. Trimming took 1 base from V and 1 from J; bases not matched to a gene: 6. The CDR3 coding sequence is TGTGCCAGCTCACCACGACTAGCGGGAAGAGGTTCCTACGAGCAGTACTTC. This codes for CASSPRLAGRGSYEQYF.

This clone has just one count. The genes are TRBV9 and TRBJ2-6, with 7 bases identical to TRBD1. This CDR3 is built from 17 residues. Germline V lookup: CDR1 SGDLS, CDR2 YYNGEE. Losses at the gene ends were 0 bases for V and 1 base for J; bases not matched to a gene: 4. Written as DNA, the CDR3 is TGTGCCAGCAGCGTAGGACAGGGAAAGTCTGGGGCCAACGTCCTGACTTTC. It encodes CASSVGQGKSGANVLTF.

The chain links TRBV4-3 to TRBJ2-7; the match to TRBD2 covers 14 bases. V shed 3 bases and J 3 bases; nucleotides not matched to a gene: 7. Germline-derived CDR1 and CDR2 are LGHNA and YSLEER. The CDR3 has 17 amino acids. CDR3 bases: TGCGCCAGCAGCCAGTACCCCGGGACTAGCGGGAGCTACGAGCAGTACTTC. This sequence encodes CASSQYPGTSGSYEQYF.